This TCR beta chain was recovered during a study of blood T cell repertoires in COVID-19 (dated by TCRdb to about 2020). Some background on the complete study: Samples from collaborators originated in the United States, Italy and Spain and spanned both the acute and convalescent phases of COVID-19. The material from the prospective study consisted of cDNA or gDNA derived from T cells, B-cell-depleted T cells, or PBMCs. Subjects who had been exposed to COVID-19, were actively infected with it, or had recovered from it provided the deeply sampled blood TCRbeta repertoires that made up the dataset. The repertoires were released in a freely available public database meant as a resource for research on the immune response to SARS-CoV-2. The samples were drawn from the first 160 participants of the ongoing ImmuneRACE study and from some 1,300 subjects provided by 6 global collaborators. Nearly every sample came with metadata listing a de-identified subject ID, COVID-19 status, age in years and sex. HLA class I and class II types, where available, came from metadata supplied by the sample provider rather than from assay-based typing.

In the case of this clone: It has no known antigen specificity. No per-base quality is available; no much larger clone lies one base away.

In the prospective study, participants were roughly 18 to 95 years old, resided in about two dozen geographic areas of the United States, and were enrolled through a virtual design. To assign participants to cohorts, the prospective study relied on clinical history that participants themselves reported in a screening survey and a study questionnaire. For ImmuneRACE Cohort 3, a participant was defined as recovered based on two consecutive negative NP/OP PCR tests, clearance by a healthcare professional, or resolution of symptoms. In the prospective study, whole blood, serum and a nasopharyngeal or oropharyngeal swab were collected from each participant by mobile phlebotomists. Prospective study participants could optionally give additional blood draws and questionnaires over an approximately 2-month period. Blood samples from the prospective study were shipped frozen or at room temperature prior to DNA extraction.

TCRbeta CDR3 regions were amplified from genomic DNA using the immunoSEQ Assay, a bias-controlled multiplex PCR. From the authors' description of their analysis: The number of nucleated cells in each sample was estimated by amplification of reference gene primers within the assay. Sequence reads were collapsed and filtered to measure the absolute abundance of every unique TCRbeta CDR3 rearrangement. For each sample, productive Simpson clonality was calculated as the square root of Simpson's diversity index over productive rearrangements. In its TCRdb copy, this immuneACCESS table keeps in-frame sequences only and misses some clones. Where compared with another copy, unresolved V genes explain less than half of these, and the others have no known cause. V and J calls plus clone size are reproduced from that table; the DNA served to infer D and trimming. The sample table lists roughly 290,000 clones, 70% to 90% of them with a count of one. The top ten hold roughly 2.2% of the sample.

Counted from cysteine to phenylalanine, this CDR3 has 15 amino acids. The read is trimmed to its CDR3 DNA, 45 bases read in frame from base 1. At the junction V is shortened by 0 bases and J by 4 bases, with 13 bases in between. What the authors observed across the whole study: How much clinical and demographic metadata was included differed by source and by participant, and the metadata was provided uncurated.

This clonotype was sampled from a man aged 30-40 years who had recovered from COVID-19. The rearranged chain carries TRBV5-3 and TRBJ1-2, and possibly TRBD1, on 5 matching bases. TRBV5-3 qualifies as an ORF whose function is uncertain. Source material: PBMCs or T cells enriched from blood (not recorded which). In nucleotide form, the sequence is TGTGCCAGAAGCTTGGGGGGCAGAAGGGCCTATGGCTACACCTTC. Translated, it reads CARSLGGRRAYGYTF.